This T cell receptor beta chain was identified in a study of identifying expanded T cells in peripheral blood. This CDR3 comprises 15 residues. Trimming removed 4 bases from V and 7 bases from J, with 19 bases in between. Germline CDR1 and CDR2: MNHNY and SVGAGI (reference sequence). In this sample, this clone turned up once. Collection occurred without any documented infections or immune events in donors. Produced via immunoSEQ multiplex PCR; TCRdb's table is partial and in-frame only. Of approximately 83,000 clones in the sample, 80% to 90% were seen once. This sequence was found in a person between 18 and 75 years old in good health. The sequencing sample was made of blood. The chain joins TRBV6-6 to TRBJ1-2; D is perhaps TRBD1 (5 bases). As DNA, the CDR3 is TGTGCCAGCAGTTCAAGCCGGGGGTCCGCTCTTGGCTACACCTTC. This encodes CASSSSRGSALGYTF.